Below are 11 T cell receptor beta chains sequenced from a single sample in a study of a mutant IDH1 vaccine in newly diagnosed glioma. Clones were sequenced by immunoSEQ multiplex PCR, and TCRdb holds only the in-frame ones, with some missing. The sample holds nearly 50,000 clones, around 86% seen once. Time point of the sample: baseline, week 1 (first vaccination visit). The treatment denotes: pre-vaccination baseline after standard-of-care therapy. The sample in question was PBMCs, obtained from a glioma patient treated with radiotherapy, temozolomide or both. The receptors stem from a man aged 35-49 years with glioma.

The chain couples TRBV5-1 to TRBJ2-7, with D possibly matching TRBD2 (6 bases). CDR1 and CDR2 from the germline V gene are SGHRS and YFSETQ. The CDR3 spans 14 residues. The ends were cut back, 3 bases at V and 3 bases at J, with 13 bases in the middle. The CDR3 loop is CASSSGGGFYEQYF. For the CDR3, the DNA is TGCGCCAGCAGCTCCGGAGGAGGGTTCTACGAGCAGTACTTC.

The chain joins TRBV9 to TRBJ1-2; perhaps TRBD1 as D (5 bases). V shed 0 bases and J shed 3 bases, with 9 bases lying between them. This CDR3 has 14 amino acids. Germline lookup yields CDR1 SGDLS and CDR2 YYNGEE. CDR3 in amino acids: CASSVGGGDYGYTF. The DNA of the CDR3 is TGTGCCAGCAGCGTAGGTGGGGGGGACTATGGCTACACCTTC.

This chain uses TRBV4-1 with TRBJ1-3; perhaps TRBD1 as D (5 bases). Trimming shortened V by 2 bases and J by 5 bases, and 13 bases separated the two germline ends. The CDR3 contains 15 residues. Germline lookup yields CDR1 MGHRA and CDR2 YSYEKL. CDR3 DNA: TGCGCCAGCAGCCAAAATGAGGGGCCTCGAAACACCATATATTTT. Its protein product is CASSQNEGPRNTIYF.

V and J are TRBV7-2 and TRBJ2-5; D is possibly TRBD1 or TRBD2 (5 bases each). The length of the CDR3 is 15 residues. Trimming cost V 7 bases and J 4 bases, with 19 bases left between them. CDR1 and CDR2 (germline): SGHTA, FQGNSA. In DNA form, the CDR3 reads TGTGCCAGCAACCCCGGGACCTTTCTGGGAGAGACCCAGTACTTC. Its protein product is CASNPGTFLGETQYF.

A few counts support this clone. The J gene is TRBJ1-1, the V gene TRBV5-1; 7 nucleotides match TRBD1. Trimming removed 4 bases from V and 3 bases from J; junction bases left unmatched: 6. Per germline, CDR1 SGHRS and CDR2 YFSETQ. CDR3 length equals 14 residues. Here the CDR3 DNA reads TGCGCCAGCAGCGAACAAACAGGGGACACTGAAGCTTTCTTT. Its protein is CASSEQTGDTEAFF.

The chain uses TRBV6-5 and TRBJ2-7, with TRBD2 identical over 8 bases. This CDR3 comprises 14 residues. Trimming at V came to 0 bases and at J to 7 bases, leaving 5 bases not matched to a gene. Germline V gene lookup returns CDR1 MNHEY and CDR2 SVGAGI. The chain's CDR3 is CASSYSAGGEEQYF. As DNA, the CDR3 is TGTGCCAGCAGTTACTCCGCGGGAGGAGAGGAGCAGTACTTC.

The gene calls are TRBV10-3 and TRBJ1-1; no firm D call. The CDR3 is made up of 15 amino acids. CDR1 ENHRY and CDR2 SYGVKD come from the germline V gene. V was trimmed by 0 bases and J by 3 bases, leaving 11 bases between them. CDR3 residues: CAISESSGGYTEAFF. The CDR3 DNA follows: TGTGCCATCAGTGAGTCGTCAGGAGGGTACACTGAAGCTTTCTTT.

J is TRBJ2-3 and V is TRBV6-5, with 7 positions matching TRBD1. Per germline, CDR1 MNHEY and CDR2 SVGAGI. Germline trimming cut 4 bases from V and 0 bases from J; bases unmatched to any gene: 4. The CDR3 consists of 15 residues. The CDR3 is CASSLQGQSTDTQYF. CDR3 bases: TGTGCCAGCAGTTTACAGGGGCAGAGCACAGATACGCAGTATTTT.

The chain recombines TRBV5-5 with TRBJ2-2; the match to TRBD2 covers 7 bases. V lost 0 bases to trimming and J lost 7 bases; unmatched junction nucleotides: 3. The germline CDR1 and CDR2 sequences are SGHKS and YYEKEE (reference sequence). This CDR3 contains 14 residues. The CDR3 spells CASSLGEGFGELFF. The DNA of the CDR3 is TGTGCCAGCAGCTTGGGGGAGGGGTTCGGGGAGCTGTTTTTT.

The chain carries TRBV19 and TRBJ1-5; D perhaps matches TRBD1 (5 bases). Trimming shortened V by 5 bases and J by 1 base, and 12 bases separated the two germline ends. CDR1 and CDR2 (germline): LNHDA, SQIVND (reference sequence). The CDR3 spans 15 residues. Written as DNA, the CDR3 is TGTGCCAGTAGTCTGGCGGGGCGGAGCAATCAGCCCCAGCATTTT. It yields the protein CASSLAGRSNQPQHF.

The chain carries TRBV19 and TRBJ1-2; D is perhaps TRBD1 (5 bases). The germline V and J ends were trimmed by 9 bases and 4 bases, with 9 bases remaining between them. From germline, CDR1 is LNHDA and CDR2 SQIVND (reference sequence). The CDR3 sequence is 11 residues long. The chain's CDR3 is CASRQTYGYTF. Here the CDR3 DNA reads TGTGCCAGCAGACAGACCTATGGCTACACCTTC.